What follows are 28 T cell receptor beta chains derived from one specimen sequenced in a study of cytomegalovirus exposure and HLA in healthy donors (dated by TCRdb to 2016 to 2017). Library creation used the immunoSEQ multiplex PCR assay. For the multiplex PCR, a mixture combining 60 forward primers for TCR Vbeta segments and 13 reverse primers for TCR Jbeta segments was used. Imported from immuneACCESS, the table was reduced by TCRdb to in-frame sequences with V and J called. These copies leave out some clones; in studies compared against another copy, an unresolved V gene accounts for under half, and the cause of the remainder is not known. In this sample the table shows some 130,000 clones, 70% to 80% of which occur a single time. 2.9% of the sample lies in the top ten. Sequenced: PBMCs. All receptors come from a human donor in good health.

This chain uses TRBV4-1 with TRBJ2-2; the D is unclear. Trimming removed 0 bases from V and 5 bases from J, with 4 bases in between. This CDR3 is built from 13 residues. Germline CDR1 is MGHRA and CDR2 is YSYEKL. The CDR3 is CASSQELTGELFF. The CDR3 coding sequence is TGCGCCAGCAGCCAAGAACTTACCGGGGAGCTGTTTTTT.

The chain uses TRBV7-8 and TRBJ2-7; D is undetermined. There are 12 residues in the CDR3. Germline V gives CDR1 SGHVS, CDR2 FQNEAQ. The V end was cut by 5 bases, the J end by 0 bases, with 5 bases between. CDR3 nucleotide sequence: TGTGCCAGCAGCCCCAGCTCCTACGAGCAGTACTTC. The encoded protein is CASSPSSYEQYF.

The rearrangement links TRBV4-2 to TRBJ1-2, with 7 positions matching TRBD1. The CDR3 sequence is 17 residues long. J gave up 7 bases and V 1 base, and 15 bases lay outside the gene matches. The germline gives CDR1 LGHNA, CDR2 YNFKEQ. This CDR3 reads CASSQAFGLQGLGGYTF. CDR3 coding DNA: TGTGCCAGCAGCCAAGCGTTTGGGTTACAGGGGCTGGGTGGCTACACCTTC.

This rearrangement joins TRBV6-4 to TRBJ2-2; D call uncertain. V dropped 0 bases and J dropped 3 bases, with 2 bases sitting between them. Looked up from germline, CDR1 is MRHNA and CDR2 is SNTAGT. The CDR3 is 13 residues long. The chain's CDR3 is CASSDSDTGELFF. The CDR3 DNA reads TGTGCCAGCAGTGACTCCGACACCGGGGAGCTGTTTTTT.

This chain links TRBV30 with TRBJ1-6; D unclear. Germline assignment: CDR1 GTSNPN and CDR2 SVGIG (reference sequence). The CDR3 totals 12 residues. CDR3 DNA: TGTGCTCTGAGGCTCATGGATTCACCCCTCCACTTT. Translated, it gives CALRLMDSPLHF.

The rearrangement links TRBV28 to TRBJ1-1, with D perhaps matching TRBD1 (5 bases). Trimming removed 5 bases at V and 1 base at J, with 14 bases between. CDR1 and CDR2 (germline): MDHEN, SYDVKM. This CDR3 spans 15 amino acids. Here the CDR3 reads CASSPTQGSNTEAFF. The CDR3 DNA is TGTGCCAGCAGTCCCACCCAGGGCTCGAACACTGAAGCTTTCTTT.

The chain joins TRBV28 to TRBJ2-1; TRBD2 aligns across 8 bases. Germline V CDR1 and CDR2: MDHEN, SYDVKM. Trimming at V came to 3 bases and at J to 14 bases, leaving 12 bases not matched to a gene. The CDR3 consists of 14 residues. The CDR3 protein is CASSFNSGLVVEFF. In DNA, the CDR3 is TGTGCCAGCAGTTTTAATTCGGGACTAGTTGTGGAGTTCTTC.

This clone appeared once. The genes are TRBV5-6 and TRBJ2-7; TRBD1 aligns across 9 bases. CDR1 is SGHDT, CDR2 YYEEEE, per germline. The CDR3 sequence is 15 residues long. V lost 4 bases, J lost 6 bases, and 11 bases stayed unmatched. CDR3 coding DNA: TGTGCCAGCAGCCTATGGGGACAGGGTTCGCCCGAGCAGTACTTC. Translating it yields CASSLWGQGSPEQYF.

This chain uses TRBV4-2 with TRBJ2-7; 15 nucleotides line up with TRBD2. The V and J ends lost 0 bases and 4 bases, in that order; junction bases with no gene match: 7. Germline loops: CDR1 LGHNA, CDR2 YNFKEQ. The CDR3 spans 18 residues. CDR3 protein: CASSQDEGLAGGPYEQYF. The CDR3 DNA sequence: TGTGCCAGCAGCCAAGATGAAGGACTAGCGGGGGGGCCTTACGAGCAGTACTTC.

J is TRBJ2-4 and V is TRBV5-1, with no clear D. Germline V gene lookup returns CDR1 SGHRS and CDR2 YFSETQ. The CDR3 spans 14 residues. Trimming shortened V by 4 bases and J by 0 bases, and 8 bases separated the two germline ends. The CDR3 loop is CASSTELAKNIQYF. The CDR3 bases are TGCGCCAGCAGCACAGAGCTAGCCAAAAACATTCAGTACTTC.

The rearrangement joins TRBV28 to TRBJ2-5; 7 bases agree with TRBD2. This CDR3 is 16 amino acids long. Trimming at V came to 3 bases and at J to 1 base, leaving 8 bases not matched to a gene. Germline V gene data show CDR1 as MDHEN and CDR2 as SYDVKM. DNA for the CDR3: TGTGCCAGCAGTTTGGTGGGGCGGGAGCCCCAAGAGACCCAGTACTTC. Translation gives CASSLVGREPQETQYF.

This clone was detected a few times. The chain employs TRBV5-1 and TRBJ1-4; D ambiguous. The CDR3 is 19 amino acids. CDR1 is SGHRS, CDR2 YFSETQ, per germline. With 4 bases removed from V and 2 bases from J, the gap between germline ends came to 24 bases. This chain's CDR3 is CASSPSPGTRIRTNEKLFF. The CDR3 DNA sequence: TGCGCCAGCAGCCCAAGTCCGGGAACCCGCATACGGACTAATGAAAAACTGTTTTTT.

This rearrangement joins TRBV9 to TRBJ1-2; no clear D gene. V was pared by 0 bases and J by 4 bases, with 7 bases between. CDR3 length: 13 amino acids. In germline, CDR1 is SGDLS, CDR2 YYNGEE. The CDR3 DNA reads TGTGCCAGCAGCGTAGACGTCGGCTATGGCTACACCTTC. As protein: CASSVDVGYGYTF.

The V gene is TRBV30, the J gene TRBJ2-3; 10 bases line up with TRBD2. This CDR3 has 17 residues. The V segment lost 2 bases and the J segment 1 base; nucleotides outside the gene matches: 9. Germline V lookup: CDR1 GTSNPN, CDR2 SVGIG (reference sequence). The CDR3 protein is CAWSYIRTSGRTDTQYF. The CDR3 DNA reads TGTGCCTGGAGTTACATTCGGACTAGCGGACGCACAGATACGCAGTATTTT.

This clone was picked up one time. The CDR3 sequence is CASGRLDDTGELFF. The CDR3 DNA reads TGTGCTAGTGGCAGGCTGGATGACACCGGGGAGCTGTTTTTT. The chain recombines TRBV12-5 with TRBJ2-2; the D is unclear. CDR3 length equals 14 residues. Germline CDR1 is LGHNT and CDR2 is FRNRAP. Trimming left V 6 bases short and J 3 bases short, with 11 bases between.

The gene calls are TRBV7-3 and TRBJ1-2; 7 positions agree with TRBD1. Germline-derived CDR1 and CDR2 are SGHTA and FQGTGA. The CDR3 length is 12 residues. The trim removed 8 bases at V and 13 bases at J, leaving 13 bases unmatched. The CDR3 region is CASALSGQAPTF. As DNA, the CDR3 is TGTGCCAGCGCTCTATCCGGACAGGCTCCCACCTTC.

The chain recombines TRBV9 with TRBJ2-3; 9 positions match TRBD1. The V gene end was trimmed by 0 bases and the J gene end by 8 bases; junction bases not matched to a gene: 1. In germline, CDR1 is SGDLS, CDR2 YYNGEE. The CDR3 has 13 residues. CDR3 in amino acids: CASSVGGQGTQYF. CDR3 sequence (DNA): TGTGCCAGCAGCGTAGGGGGACAGGGTACGCAGTATTTT.

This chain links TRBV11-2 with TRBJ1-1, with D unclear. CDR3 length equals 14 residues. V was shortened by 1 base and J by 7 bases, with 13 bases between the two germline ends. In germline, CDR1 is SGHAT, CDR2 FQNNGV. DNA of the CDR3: TGTGCCAGCAGCTTAGTGGGTCCTCGGAGTGAAGCTTTCTTT. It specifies CASSLVGPRSEAFF. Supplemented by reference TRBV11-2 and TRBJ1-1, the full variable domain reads EAGVAQSPRYKIIEKRQSVAFWCNPISGHATLYWYQQILGQGPKLLIQFQNNGVVDDSQLPKDRFSAERLKGVDSTLKIQPAKLEDSAVYLCASSLVGPRSEAFFGQGTRLTVV.

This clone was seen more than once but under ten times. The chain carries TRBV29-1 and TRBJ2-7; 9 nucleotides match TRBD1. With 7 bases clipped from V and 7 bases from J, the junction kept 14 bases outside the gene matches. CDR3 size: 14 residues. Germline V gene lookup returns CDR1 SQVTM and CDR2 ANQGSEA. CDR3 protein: CSARTGALPREQYF. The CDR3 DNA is TGCAGCGCTAGGACAGGGGCTCTACCGCGTGAGCAGTACTTC.

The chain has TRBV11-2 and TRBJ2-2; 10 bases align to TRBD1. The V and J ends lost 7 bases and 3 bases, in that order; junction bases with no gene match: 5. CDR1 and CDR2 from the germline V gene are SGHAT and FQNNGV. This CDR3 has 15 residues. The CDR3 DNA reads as TGTGCCAGCACACGGGGACAGGGGTACACCGGGGAGCTGTTTTTT. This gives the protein CASTRGQGYTGELFF.

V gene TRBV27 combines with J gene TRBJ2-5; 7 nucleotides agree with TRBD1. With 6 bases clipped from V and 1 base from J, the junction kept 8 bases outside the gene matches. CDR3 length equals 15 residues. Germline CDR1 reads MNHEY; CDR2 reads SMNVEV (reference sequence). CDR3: CASRPWGTAQETQYF. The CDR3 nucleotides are TGTGCCAGCAGACCGTGGGGGACAGCCCAAGAGACCCAGTACTTC.

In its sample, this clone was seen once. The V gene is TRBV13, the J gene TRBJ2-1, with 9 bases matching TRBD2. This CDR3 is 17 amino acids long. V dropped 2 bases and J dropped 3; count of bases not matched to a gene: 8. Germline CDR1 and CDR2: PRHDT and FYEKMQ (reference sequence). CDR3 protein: CASSLRSSGTYYNEQFF. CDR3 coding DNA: TGTGCCAGCAGCTTACGATCTAGCGGGACTTACTACAATGAGCAGTTCTTC. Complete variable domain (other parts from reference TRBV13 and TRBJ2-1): AAGVIQSPRHLIKEKRETATLKCYPIPRHDTVYWYQQGPGQDPQFLISFYEKMQSDKGSIPDRFSAQQFSDYHSELNMSSLELGDSALYFCASSLRSSGTYYNEQFFGPGTRLTVL.

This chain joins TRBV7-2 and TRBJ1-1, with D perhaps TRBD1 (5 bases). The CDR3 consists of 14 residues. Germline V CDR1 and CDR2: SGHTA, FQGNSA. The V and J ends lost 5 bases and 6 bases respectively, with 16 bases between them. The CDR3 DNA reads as TGTGCCAGCAGCCTCAGACAGCTGAGGTCTGAAGCTTTCTTT. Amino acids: CASSLRQLRSEAFF.

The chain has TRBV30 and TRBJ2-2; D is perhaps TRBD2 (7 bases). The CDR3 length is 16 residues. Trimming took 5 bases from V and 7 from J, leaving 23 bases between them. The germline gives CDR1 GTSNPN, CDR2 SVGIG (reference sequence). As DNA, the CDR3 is TGTGCCTGGGCCAGGGGCGGGACTATTGTTTTCGGGGAGCTGTTTTTT. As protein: CAWARGGTIVFGELFF.

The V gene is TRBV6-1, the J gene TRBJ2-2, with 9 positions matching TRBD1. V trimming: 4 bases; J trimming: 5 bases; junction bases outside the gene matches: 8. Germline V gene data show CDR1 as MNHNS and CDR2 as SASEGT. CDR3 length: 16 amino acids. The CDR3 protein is CASSGQGQGKTGELFF. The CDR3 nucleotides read TGTGCCAGCAGTGGCCAAGGACAGGGGAAGACCGGGGAGCTGTTTTTT.

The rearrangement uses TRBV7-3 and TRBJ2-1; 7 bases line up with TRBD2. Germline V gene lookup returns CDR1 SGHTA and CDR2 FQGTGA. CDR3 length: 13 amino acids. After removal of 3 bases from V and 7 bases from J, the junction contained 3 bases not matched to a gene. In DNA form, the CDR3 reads TGTGCCAGCAGCTTCCAGGGAGGGAATGAGCAGTTCTTC. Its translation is CASSFQGGNEQFF.

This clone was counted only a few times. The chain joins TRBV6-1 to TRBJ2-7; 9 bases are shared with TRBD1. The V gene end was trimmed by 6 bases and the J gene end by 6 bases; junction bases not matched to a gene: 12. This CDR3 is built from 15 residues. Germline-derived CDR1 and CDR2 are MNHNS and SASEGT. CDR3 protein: CASSPNQDRGAEQYF. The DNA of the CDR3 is TGTGCCAGCAGCCCCAACCAGGACAGGGGTGCCGAGCAGTACTTC.

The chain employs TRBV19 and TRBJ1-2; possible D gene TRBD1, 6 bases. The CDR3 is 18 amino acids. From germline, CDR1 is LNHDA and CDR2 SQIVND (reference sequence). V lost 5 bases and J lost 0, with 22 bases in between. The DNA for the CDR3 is TGTGCCAGTAGTGACCCGGGACACAGGAGTAAAGCTAACTATGGCTACACCTTC. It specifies CASSDPGHRSKANYGYTF.